This TCR beta chain derives from a study of T-cell reconstitution after alpha-beta-depleted transplantation in children. Trimming removed 6 bases at V and 2 bases at J, with 18 bases between. The CDR3 sequence is 16 residues long. Preparation of the TCRbeta library was carried out with unique molecular identifiers. One entry per CDR3 protein results from TCRdb running MiXCR on the PCR reads. The sample lists about a million distinct CDR3 sequences; around 30% were seen once. This rearrangement joins TRBV12-3 or TRBV12-4 to TRBJ2-3; D unclear. The sequence came from a boy younger than two who had a stem cell transplant for SCID, so the T cells may come from the graft donor. The sample was PBMCs, mostly from graft donor cells, taken 360 days after TCRalphabeta/CD19-depleted stem cell transplant. The CDR3 reads CASSPRSPLPTDTQYF. The CDR3 coding sequence is TGTGCCAGCAGCCCTCGCTCACCATTACCCACAGATACGCAGTATTTT.